This T cell receptor (beta chain) comes out of a study of blood T cell repertoires in COVID-19. Sequenced by immunoSEQ multiplex PCR; TCRdb stores in-frame clones only, minus some. The sample lists 400,000 or so clones; roughly 86% were seen once. Trimming cost V 4 bases and J 8 bases; bases outside gene matches: 12. In germline, CDR1 is SGHRS, CDR2 YFSETQ. This CDR3 spans 16 amino acids. The rearrangement uses TRBV5-1 and TRBJ1-2; the match to TRBD1 covers 12 bases. The sequence was obtained from a woman aged 35 to 49 with acute COVID-19. The sample comprised PBMCs or T cells enriched from blood (not recorded which). The CDR3 coding sequence is TGCGCCAGCAGCCCGTCCGGGACAGGGGGCGCAAAAGGCTACACCTTC. Protein product: CASSPSGTGGAKGYTF. The entire variable domain, with the rest obtained from reference TRBV5-1 and TRBJ1-2, is as follows: KAGVTQTPRYLIKTRGQQVTLSCSPISGHRSVSWYQQTPGQGLQFLFEYFSETQRNKGNFPGRFSGRQFSNSRSEMNVSTLELGDSALYLCASSPSGTGGAKGYTFGSGTRLTVV.